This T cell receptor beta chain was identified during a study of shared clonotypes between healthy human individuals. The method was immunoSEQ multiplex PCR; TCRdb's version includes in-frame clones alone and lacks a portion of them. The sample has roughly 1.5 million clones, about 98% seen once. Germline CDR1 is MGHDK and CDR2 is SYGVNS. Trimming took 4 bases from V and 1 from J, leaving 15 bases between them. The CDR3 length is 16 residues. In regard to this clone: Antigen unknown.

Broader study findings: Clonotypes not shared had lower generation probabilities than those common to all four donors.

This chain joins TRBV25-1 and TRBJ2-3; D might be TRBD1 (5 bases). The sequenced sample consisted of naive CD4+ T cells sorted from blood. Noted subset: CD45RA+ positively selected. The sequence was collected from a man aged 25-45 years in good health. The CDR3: CASSGPRSRGTDTQYF. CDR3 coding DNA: TGTGCCAGCAGTGGCCCTCGGAGCAGGGGCACAGATACGCAGTATTTT. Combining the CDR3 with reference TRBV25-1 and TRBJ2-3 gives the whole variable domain EADIYQTPRYLVIGTGKKITLECSQTMGHDKMYWYQQDPGMELHLIHYSYGVNSTEKGDLSSESTVSRIRTEHFPLTLESARPSHTSQYLCASSGPRSRGTDTQYFGPGTRLTVL.